The sequence of this TCR beta chain was determined in a study of cytomegalovirus exposure and HLA in healthy donors. Overall study findings and caveats: Reports showed the classifier diagnosing cytomegalovirus status with high specificity and sensitivity.

TCRdb keeps only in-frame clones here, not all; method: immunoSEQ multiplex PCR. The table has over 200,000 clones, about 91% seen once. Comment on this clone: What it recognizes is unknown.

The V gene end was trimmed by 5 bases and the J gene end by 3 bases; junction bases not matched to a gene: 3. The CDR3 has 14 residues. Germline V gene sequence: CDR1 SEHNR, CDR2 FQNEAQ (reference sequence). The clonotype was recovered from a young woman in good health and CMV-seronegative. The chain carries TRBV7-9 and TRBJ2-1, with 8 nucleotides matching TRBD1. Sequencing input: PBMCs. The CDR3 DNA reads as TGTGCCAGCAGCCCAGGACAGGGCTACAATGAGCAGTTCTTC. Amino acids: CASSPGQGYNEQFF.